The T cell receptor (beta chain) described here comes from a study of cytomegalovirus exposure and HLA in healthy donors. Points from the study as a whole: Certain indistinguishable V segments, among them TRBV6-2 and TRBV6-3, were excluded.

Primers: 60 Vbeta forward and 13 Jbeta reverse. The assay was immunoSEQ multiplex PCR, and TCRdb's table has in-frame clones only and misses some. The data show roughly 100,000 clones, more than 60% seen once. Germline CDR1 reads MNHEY; CDR2 reads SMNVEV (reference sequence). Trimming at V came to 6 bases and at J to 3 bases, leaving 11 bases not matched to a gene. The CDR3 runs 15 residues. This clone was seen at least ten times. Its antigen is undetermined. This sequence originates from a male donor in good health and CMV-seronegative. Specimen: PBMCs. The V call is TRBV27, the J call TRBJ2-7, with 7 bases lining up with TRBD1. The CDR3 nucleotides read TGTGCCAGCAGGATAACCCCGGGACAGATCTACGAGCAGTACTTC. Translation: CASRITPGQIYEQYF.